This T cell receptor (beta chain) was recorded in a study of OX40 agonist ivuxolimab in advanced cancers. Study-level findings and limits: CD8+ T cells showed, on average, more clonal expansion than CD4+ cells. At 0.1 to 3.0 mg/kg and by week 6, clonal expansion occurred in CD4+ and CD8+ blood T cells. The specificity for antigen of the expanded peripheral T cells was not determined.

Method: immunoSEQ multiplex PCR; TCRdb's copy keeps in-frame clones and lacks some. The sample has over 40,000 clones, roughly 85% seen once. The germline V gene has CDR1 SQVTM and CDR2 ANQGSEA. V lost 7 bases and J lost 4, with 12 bases in between. This CDR3 region has 12 residues. This clone was picked up a small number of times. Its target is unknown. Sequences were derived from CD4+ or CD8+ T cells sorted from blood, sampled in a trial of the OX40 agonist ivuxolimab. The clonotype comes from an adult with an advanced solid tumor such as melanoma, head and neck, liver or kidney cancer. The genes are TRBV29-1 and TRBJ2-3; maybe TRBD1 (6 bases). DNA for the CDR3: TGCAGCGCCGCGGACAGCCCAGATACGCAGTATTTT. It encodes CSAADSPDTQYF.